Below are 16 T cell receptor beta chains sequenced from a single sample in a study of T cell repertoires in cytomegalovirus infection. One entry per CDR3 protein results from TCRdb running MiXCR on the reads. Found here are about 150,000 distinct CDR3 sequences, around 24% of them singletons; the top ten hold roughly 9.7%. Sequences were obtained from PBMCs. The receptors derive from a human donor in good health (CMV status not recorded). Some clones in this sample may be carry-over from other donors' samples.

This clonotype has a count of ten or more. The chain uses TRBV13 and TRBJ2-7; no reliable D call. The germline V and J ends were trimmed by 0 bases and 2 bases, with 8 bases remaining between them. The germline gives CDR1 PRHDT, CDR2 FYEKMQ (reference sequence). CDR3 length: 14 amino acids. For the CDR3, the DNA is TGTGCCAGCAGCTTAGGTTTAGGGACCTACGAGCAGTACTTC. Translated, it gives CASSLGLGTYEQYF.

This chain links TRBV7-9 with TRBJ1-4; no clear D. The V end was cut by 1 base, the J end by 4 bases, with 7 bases between. Germline loops: CDR1 SEHNR, CDR2 FQNEAQ (reference sequence). The CDR3 extends over 14 amino acids. CDR3 loop: CASSLGGYNEKLFF. The CDR3 coding sequence is TGTGCCAGCAGCTTAGGAGGGTATAATGAAAAACTGTTTTTT.

A few counts support this clonotype. The V call is TRBV7-3, the J call TRBJ2-1; D is possibly TRBD1 or TRBD2 (5 bases each). Germline V gene lookup returns CDR1 SGHTA and CDR2 FQGTGA. The V end was cut by 5 bases, the J end by 8 bases, with 13 bases between. The CDR3 loop spans 13 amino acids. The CDR3 sequence: CASSKIRGDEQFF. DNA for the CDR3: TGTGCCAGCAGCAAAATCCGAGGGGATGAGCAGTTCTTC. The entire variable domain, with the rest obtained from reference TRBV7-3 and TRBJ2-1, is as follows: GAGVSQTPSNKVTEKGKYVELRCDPISGHTALYWYRQSLGQGPEFLIYFQGTGAADDSGLPNDRFFAVRPEGSVSTLKIQRTERGDSAVYLCASSKIRGDEQFFGPGTRLTVL.

This clonotype turned up a few times. V and J are TRBV28 and TRBJ2-1; TRBD1 agrees at 9 bases. The germline V gene encodes CDR1 MDHEN and CDR2 SYDVKM. Germline trimming cut 5 bases from V and 7 bases from J; bases unmatched to any gene: 15. CDR3 size: 17 residues. CDR3 in DNA: TGTGCCAGCAGTGTACCGCCTAAGTGGACAGGGGATAATGAGCAGTTCTTC. The encoded protein is CASSVPPKWTGDNEQFF. Looking up the rest from reference TRBV28 and TRBJ2-1 gives the full variable domain: DVKVTQSSRYLVKRTGEKVFLECVQDMDHENMFWYRQDPGLGLRLIYFSYDVKMKEKGDIPEGYSVSREKKERFSLILESASTNQTSMYLCASSVPPKWTGDNEQFFGPGTRLTVL.

This clonotype was picked up one time. The chain is built from TRBV19 and TRBJ1-1; D gene uncertain. The CDR3 extends over 14 amino acids. Trimming removed 6 bases from V and 1 base from J, with 12 bases in between. From germline, CDR1 is LNHDA and CDR2 SQIVND (reference sequence). The CDR3 DNA follows: TGTGCCAGTAGAATGGGAGGGTGGAACACTGAAGCTTTCTTT. This sequence encodes CASRMGGWNTEAFF.

In its sample, this clonotype was seen a few times. The V call is TRBV5-6, the J call TRBJ1-5, with TRBD1 as a possible D gene (5 bases). Germline V gives CDR1 SGHDT, CDR2 YYEEEE. This CDR3 contains 15 residues. V lost 5 bases to trimming and J lost 0 bases, with 12 bases between them. CDR3 in amino acids: CASSRRQYSNQPQHF. CDR3 coding DNA: TGTGCCAGCAGTCGTCGACAGTATAGCAATCAGCCCCAGCATTTT.

V usage is TRBV24-1 and J usage is TRBJ1-6; D is undetermined. This CDR3 is 12 amino acids long. CDR1 is KGHDR and CDR2 is SFDVKD in the germline V gene. Deletions cut 3 bases from V and 8 bases from J, with 4 bases between. The CDR3 region has the DNA TGTGCCACCAGTGATGGGTATTCACCCCTCCACTTT. Its translation: CATSDGYSPLHF.

V is TRBV20-1 and J is TRBJ2-6; TRBD1 matches at 8 bases. V dropped 6 bases and J dropped 4; count of bases not matched to a gene: 14. The CDR3 spans 17 residues. From germline, CDR1 is DFQATT and CDR2 SNEGSKA (reference sequence). The CDR3 loop reads CSATTSLGQEGANVLTF. In DNA form, the CDR3 reads TGCAGTGCAACAACCTCCCTGGGACAGGAAGGGGCCAACGTCCTGACTTTC.

In its sample, this clonotype was seen many times. This sequence joins TRBV7-2 and TRBJ2-4, with D unresolved. The length of the CDR3 is 15 residues. The V and J ends lost 1 base and 0 bases respectively, with 7 bases between them. Looked up from germline, CDR1 is SGHTA and CDR2 is FQGNSA. This CDR3 reads CASSLGAVAKNIQYF. The CDR3 DNA reads as TGTGCCAGCAGCTTAGGAGCAGTAGCCAAAAACATTCAGTACTTC. Using reference TRBV7-2 and TRBJ2-4 for the parts outside the CDR3, the full variable domain is GAGVSQSPSNKVTEKGKDVELRCDPISGHTALYWYRQSLGQGLEFLIYFQGNSAPDKSGLPSDRFSAERTGGSVSTLTIQRTQQEDSAVYLCASSLGAVAKNIQYFGAGTRLSVL.

This clonotype was seen at least ten times. The chain carries TRBV7-2 and TRBJ2-7; D may correspond to TRBD1 or TRBD2 (5 bases each). Looked up from germline, CDR1 is SGHTA and CDR2 is FQGNSA. The CDR3 is made up of 13 amino acids. V was trimmed by 5 bases and J by 2 bases, leaving 10 bases between them. CDR3 region: CASSPPGPYEQYF. CDR3 nucleotides: TGTGCCAGCAGCCCCCCGGGACCCTACGAGCAGTACTTC.

Note on this clonotype: The junction differs from germline at one of its ends, possibly a read error. The V and J genes are TRBV7-2 and TRBJ2-3, with D possibly TRBD1 on 5 matching bases. Per the germline V gene, CDR1 is SGHTA and CDR2 is FQGNSA. This CDR3 is 14 amino acids long. The CDR3 is CASSTAGPTETQYF. CDR3 DNA: TGTGCCAGCAGTACGGCAGGGCCCACAGAAACGCAGTATTTT.

This clonotype was seen many times. The J gene is TRBJ2-2, the V gene TRBV20-1; 10 bases align to TRBD1. This CDR3 spans 14 amino acids. The germline CDR1 and CDR2 sequences are DFQATT and SNEGSKA (reference sequence). The V gene end was trimmed by 3 bases and the J gene end by 6 bases; junction bases not matched to a gene: 4. CDR3 region: CSARTGGEPGELFF. In DNA, the CDR3 is TGCAGTGCTAGGACAGGGGGCGAACCCGGGGAGCTGTTTTTT.

The J gene is TRBJ2-5, the V gene TRBV11-2; TRBD2 agrees at 10 bases. Trimming at V came to 3 bases and at J to 2 bases, leaving 9 bases not matched to a gene. Per germline, CDR1 SGHAT and CDR2 FQNNGV. There are 17 residues in the CDR3. CDR3 amino acids: CASSFSAGGRWQETQYF. The CDR3 DNA reads as TGTGCCAGCAGCTTTTCAGCGGGGGGGCGGTGGCAAGAGACCCAGTACTTC.

This clonotype appeared a few times. The genes are TRBV7-2 and TRBJ2-7, with a tentative D call TRBD1 (6 bases). The length of the CDR3 is 14 residues. The V end lost 2 bases, the J end lost 3 bases, and 11 bases lay between the germline ends. Germline CDR1 and CDR2: SGHTA and FQGNSA. CDR3 protein: CASSLTGQLYEQYF. The CDR3 region has the DNA TGTGCCAGCAGCTTAACGGGACAACTCTACGAGCAGTACTTC.

The J gene is TRBJ2-7, the V gene TRBV7-9; D remains unclear. The CDR3 spans 12 residues. Germline assignment: CDR1 SEHNR and CDR2 FQNEAQ (reference sequence). Trimming cost V 2 bases and J 5 bases, with 7 bases left between them. The CDR3 DNA reads TGTGCCAGCAGCTTAACAGCCGACGAGCAGTACTTC. It translates to CASSLTADEQYF.

The table lists this clonotype with a few counts. The rearrangement joins TRBV27 to TRBJ1-6; tentatively, D is TRBD1 (6 bases). CDR1 and CDR2 (germline): MNHEY, SMNVEV (reference sequence). V shed 2 bases and J shed 6 bases, with 8 bases lying between them. The CDR3 totals 14 residues. The CDR3 spells CASSLVQGNSPLHF. The DNA of the CDR3 is TGTGCCAGCAGTTTAGTACAGGGTAATTCACCCCTCCACTTT.